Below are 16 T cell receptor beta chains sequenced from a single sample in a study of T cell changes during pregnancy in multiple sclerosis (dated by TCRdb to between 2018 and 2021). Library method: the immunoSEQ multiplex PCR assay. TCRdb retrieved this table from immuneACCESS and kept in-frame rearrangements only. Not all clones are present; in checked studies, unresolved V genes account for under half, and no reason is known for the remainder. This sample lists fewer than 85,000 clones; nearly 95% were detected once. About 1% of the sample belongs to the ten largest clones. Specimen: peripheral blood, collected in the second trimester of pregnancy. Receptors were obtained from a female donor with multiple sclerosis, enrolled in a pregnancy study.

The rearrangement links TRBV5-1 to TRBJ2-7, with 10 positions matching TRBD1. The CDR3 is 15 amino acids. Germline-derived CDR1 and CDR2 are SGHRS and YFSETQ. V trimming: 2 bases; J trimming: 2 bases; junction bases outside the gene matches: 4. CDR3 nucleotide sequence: TGCGCCAGCAGCTTCGGGACAGGGGTGACCTACGAGCAGTACTTC. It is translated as CASSFGTGVTYEQYF.

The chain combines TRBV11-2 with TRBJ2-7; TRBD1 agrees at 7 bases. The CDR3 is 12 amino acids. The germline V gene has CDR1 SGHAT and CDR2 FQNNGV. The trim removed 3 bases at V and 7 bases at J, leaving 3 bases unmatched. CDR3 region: CASSFSTGEQYF. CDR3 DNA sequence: TGTGCCAGCAGCTTTTCGACAGGGGAGCAGTACTTC.

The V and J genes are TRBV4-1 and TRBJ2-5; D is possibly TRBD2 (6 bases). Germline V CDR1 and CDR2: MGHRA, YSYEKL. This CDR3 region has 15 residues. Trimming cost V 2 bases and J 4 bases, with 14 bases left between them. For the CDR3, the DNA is TGCGCCAGCAGCCAAACTTATCGGGAGCGAGAGACCCAGTACTTC. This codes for CASSQTYRERETQYF.

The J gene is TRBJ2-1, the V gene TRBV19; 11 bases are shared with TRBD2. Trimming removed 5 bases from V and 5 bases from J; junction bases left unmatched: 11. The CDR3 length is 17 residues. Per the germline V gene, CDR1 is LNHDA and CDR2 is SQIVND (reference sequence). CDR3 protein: CASSPRRGSGRDNEQFF. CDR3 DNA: TGTGCCAGTAGTCCCCGGCGAGGTAGCGGGAGGGACAATGAGCAGTTCTTC.

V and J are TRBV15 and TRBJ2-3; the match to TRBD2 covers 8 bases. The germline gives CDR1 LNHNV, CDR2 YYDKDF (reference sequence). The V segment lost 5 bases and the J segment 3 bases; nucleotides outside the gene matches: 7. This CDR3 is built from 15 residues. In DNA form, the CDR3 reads TGTGCCACCAGCCGGACTAGCTGGGGTACAGATACGCAGTATTTT. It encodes CATSRTSWGTDTQYF.

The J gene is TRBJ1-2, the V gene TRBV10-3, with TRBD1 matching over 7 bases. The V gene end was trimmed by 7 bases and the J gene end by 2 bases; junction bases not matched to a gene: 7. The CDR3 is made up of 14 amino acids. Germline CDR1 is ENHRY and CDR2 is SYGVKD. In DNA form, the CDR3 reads TGTGCCATCACCAGGGAACAGGGGAACTATGGCTACACCTTC. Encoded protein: CAITREQGNYGYTF.

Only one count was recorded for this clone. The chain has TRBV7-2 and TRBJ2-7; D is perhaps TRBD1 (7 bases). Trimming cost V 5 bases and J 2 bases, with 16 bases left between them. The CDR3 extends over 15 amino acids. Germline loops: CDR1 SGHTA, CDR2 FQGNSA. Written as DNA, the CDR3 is TGTGCCAGCAGCCTAAGCGCGGGACAGCCCTACGAGCAGTACTTC. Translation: CASSLSAGQPYEQYF.

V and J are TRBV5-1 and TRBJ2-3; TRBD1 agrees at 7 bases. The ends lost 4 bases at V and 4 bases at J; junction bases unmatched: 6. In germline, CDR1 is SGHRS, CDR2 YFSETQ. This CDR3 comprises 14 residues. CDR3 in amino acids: CASSGDRVADTQYF. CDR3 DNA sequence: TGCGCCAGCAGCGGCGACAGGGTGGCAGATACGCAGTATTTT.

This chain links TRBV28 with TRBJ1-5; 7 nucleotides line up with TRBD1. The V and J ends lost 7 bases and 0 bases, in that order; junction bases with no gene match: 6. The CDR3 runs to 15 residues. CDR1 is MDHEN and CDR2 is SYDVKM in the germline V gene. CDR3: CASTTGTASNQPQHF. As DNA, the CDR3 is TGTGCCAGCACGACAGGGACGGCTAGCAATCAGCCCCAGCATTTT.

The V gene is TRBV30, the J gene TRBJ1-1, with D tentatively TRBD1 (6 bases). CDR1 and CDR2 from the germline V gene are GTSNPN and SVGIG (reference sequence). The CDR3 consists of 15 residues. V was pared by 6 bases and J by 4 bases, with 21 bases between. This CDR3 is CACHQNTGTGTEAFF. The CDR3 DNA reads TGTGCCTGCCACCAAAATACAGGGACGGGCACTGAAGCTTTCTTT. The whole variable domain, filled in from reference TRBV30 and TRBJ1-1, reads SQTIHQWPATLVQPVGSPLSLECTVEGTSNPNLYWYRQAAGRGLQLLFYSVGIGQISSEVPQNLSASRPQDRQFILSSKKLLLSDSGFYLCACHQNTGTGTEAFFGQGTRLTVV.

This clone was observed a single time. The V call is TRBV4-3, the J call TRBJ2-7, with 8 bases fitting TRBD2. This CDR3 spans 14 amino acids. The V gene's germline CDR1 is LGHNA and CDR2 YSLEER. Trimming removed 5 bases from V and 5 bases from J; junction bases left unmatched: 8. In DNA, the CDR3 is TGCGCCAGCAGCTCCGGGAGGGGACCTAACGAGCAGTACTTC. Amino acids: CASSSGRGPNEQYF.

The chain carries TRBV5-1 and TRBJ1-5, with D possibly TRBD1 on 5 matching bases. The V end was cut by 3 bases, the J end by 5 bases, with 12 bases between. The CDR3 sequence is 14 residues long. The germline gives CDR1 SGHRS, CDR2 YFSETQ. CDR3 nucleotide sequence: TGCGCCAGCAGCTCAGGGATAGGGGATCAGCCCCAGCATTTT. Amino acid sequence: CASSSGIGDQPQHF.

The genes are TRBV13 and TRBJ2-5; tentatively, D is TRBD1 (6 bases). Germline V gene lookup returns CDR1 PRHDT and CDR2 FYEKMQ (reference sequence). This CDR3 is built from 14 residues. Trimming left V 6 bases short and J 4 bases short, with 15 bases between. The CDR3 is CASRQRGSSETQYF. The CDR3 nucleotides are TGTGCCAGCAGACAAAGGGGGTCGTCAGAGACCCAGTACTTC.

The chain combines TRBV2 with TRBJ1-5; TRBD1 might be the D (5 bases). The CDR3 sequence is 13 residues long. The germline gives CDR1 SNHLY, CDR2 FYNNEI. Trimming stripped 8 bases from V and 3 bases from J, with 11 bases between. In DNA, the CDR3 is TGTGCCAGCGGTGGCAGGGACAATCAGCCCCAGCATTTT. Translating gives CASGGRDNQPQHF.

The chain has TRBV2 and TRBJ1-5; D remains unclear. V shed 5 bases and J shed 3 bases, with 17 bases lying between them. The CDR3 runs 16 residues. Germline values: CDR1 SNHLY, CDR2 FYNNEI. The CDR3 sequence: CASSSPGRRANQPQHF. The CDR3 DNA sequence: TGTGCCAGCAGTTCCCCTGGGCGGAGGGCCAATCAGCCCCAGCATTTT.

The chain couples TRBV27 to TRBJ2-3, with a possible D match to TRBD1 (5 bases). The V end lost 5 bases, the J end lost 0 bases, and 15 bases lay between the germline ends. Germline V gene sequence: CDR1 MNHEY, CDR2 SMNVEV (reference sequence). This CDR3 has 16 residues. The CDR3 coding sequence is TGTGCCAGCAGTAGGGGAACCTTGATAAGCACAGATACGCAGTATTTT. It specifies CASSRGTLISTDTQYF.